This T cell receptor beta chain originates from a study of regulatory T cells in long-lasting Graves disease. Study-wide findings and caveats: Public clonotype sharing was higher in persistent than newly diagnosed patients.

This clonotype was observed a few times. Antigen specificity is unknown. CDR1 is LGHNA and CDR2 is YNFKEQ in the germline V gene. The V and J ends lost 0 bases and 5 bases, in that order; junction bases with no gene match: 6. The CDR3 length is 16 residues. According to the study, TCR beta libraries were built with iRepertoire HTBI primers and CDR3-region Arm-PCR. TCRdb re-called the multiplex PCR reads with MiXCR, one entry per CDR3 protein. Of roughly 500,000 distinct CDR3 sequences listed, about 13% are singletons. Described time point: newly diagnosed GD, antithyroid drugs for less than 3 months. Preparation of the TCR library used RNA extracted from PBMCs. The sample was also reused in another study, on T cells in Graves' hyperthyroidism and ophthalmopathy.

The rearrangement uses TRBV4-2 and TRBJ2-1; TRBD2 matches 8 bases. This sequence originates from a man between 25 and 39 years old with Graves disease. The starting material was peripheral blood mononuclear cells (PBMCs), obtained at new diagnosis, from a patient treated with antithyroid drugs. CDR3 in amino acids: CASSQDEREFDNEQFF. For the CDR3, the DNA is TGTGCCAGCAGCCAAGACGAGCGGGAGTTTGACAATGAGCAGTTCTTC.